The clone carrying this TCR beta chain occurred a few times. What it recognizes is unknown. CDR1 and CDR2 (germline): SQVTM, ANQGSEA. The CDR3 consists of 12 residues. V gave up 7 bases and J gave up 0 bases, with 8 bases separating them. The data were obtained in a study of T cells after yellow fever vaccination. On the study more broadly: SMART-Seq v4 Ultra Low Input handled preparation of low-cell-number fractions. Study results and caveats: Researchers noted that a small share of clonotypes showed up in both CD4 and CD8 compartments. Boosting was followed by the reappearance of most primary-vaccination clones (around 96% CD4, about 90% CD8).

One entry per CDR3 protein results from TCRdb running MiXCR on the 5' RACE reads. The data contain 510,000 or so distinct CDR3 sequences, about 19% of them singletons. This clonotype was obtained from a man in his thirties or forties who received the YFV17D yellow fever vaccine. The starting material was PBMCs, obtained 15 days after the yellow fever booster vaccination. The V gene is TRBV29-1, the J gene TRBJ2-3; a weak D match, TRBD2 (5 bases). The CDR3 DNA sequence: TGCAGCGGAAGGACTAGCACAGATACGCAGTATTTT. Its translation is CSGRTSTDTQYF.